This T cell receptor beta chain was retrieved from a study of control samples from healthy donors and cancer patients (dated by TCRdb to about 2020). Details on this clone: Its antigen specificity is not known. Base qualities are not at hand, and no much larger clone is one base apart.

Library method: the immunoSEQ multiplex PCR assay. TCRdb carries this immuneACCESS record with in-frame sequences only. Its versions omit some clonotypes, under half of them owing to an unresolved V gene in the studies checked, with the rest unexplained. The sample table contains approximately 90,000 clones; only one count was recorded for more than 70% of them. The top ten clones comprise 2% to 2.5% of the sample. V and J lose 3 bases and 5 bases, and a span of 10 bases separates them. The CDR3 numbers 12 residues from cysteine through phenylalanine. Kept here is only the CDR3 DNA, which spans 36 bases and is read in frame from base 1. CDR1 and CDR2 (SQVTM, ANQGSEA) derive from the germline V gene.

The sequencing sample was made of blood. The V and J segments used are TRBV29-1 and TRBJ1-1; possibly the D gene is TRBD1, per 6 matching bases. The receptor was derived from a woman aged 40 to 50 in good health. The nucleotide sequence reads TGCAGCGTTGATCAGGGGTGGACTGAAGCTTTCTTT. This codes for CSVDQGWTEAFF.